This TCR beta chain was identified during a study of cytomegalovirus exposure and HLA in healthy donors. Whole-study context: The 110 or so validation repertoires used the same platform as the 500 to 700 first-cohort repertoires, a later analysis reported.

Study results and caveats: Testing in vitro showed a few CMV-associated chains specific for CMV antigens.

Note on this clone: Its antigen is undetermined.

The protocol was immunoSEQ multiplex PCR, while the TCRdb copy is restricted to in-frame clones and leaves out a portion. The table includes about 140,000 clones, approximately 82% detected once. This CDR3 has 16 residues. Deletions cut 5 bases from V and 2 bases from J, with 16 bases between. Germline V gives CDR1 MNHEY, CDR2 SMNVEV (reference sequence). The TCR comes from a man in his thirties or forties in good health and CMV-seropositive. The sequenced sample was PBMCs. The V and J genes are TRBV27 and TRBJ1-5, with a tentative D call TRBD1 (6 bases). The CDR3 loop is CASSRTTGSGNQPQHF. The DNA of the CDR3 is TGTGCCAGCAGTCGAACAACAGGGTCGGGCAATCAGCCCCAGCATTTT.